This T cell receptor (beta chain) was profiled in a study of blood T cells in healthy people across ages. A sample-barcoded 5' primer and a J-beta primer mix were used in a second PCR of roughly 7 to 12 cycles. TCRdb re-called the 5' RACE reads through MiXCR, storing one row per CDR3 protein. The sample contains over 950,000 distinct CDR3 sequences, roughly two fifths of which appear only once. V gave up 5 bases and J gave up 2 bases; unmatched junction bases: 5. The CDR3 consists of 15 residues. The sample comprised blood. The rearrangement joins TRBV12-3 or TRBV12-4 to TRBJ2-3; 9 nucleotides agree with TRBD2. This clonotype was sampled from a young man in good health. The CDR3 spells CASSPSGEHTDTQYF. Written as DNA, the CDR3 is TGTGCCAGCAGTCCTAGCGGGGAGCACACAGATACGCAGTATTTT.